The 27 T cell receptor beta chains below all came from one sample that was sequenced in a study of shared clonotypes between healthy human individuals. Naivety among CD8 cells was defined by CD45RO negativity and positive CCR7 selection, thereby excluding terminally differentiated effector memory CD45RA+ cells. TCRdb's table, derived via immunoSEQ multiplex PCR, lists solely in-frame clones and lacks some. This table has a few million clones, just under 95% appearing once. What was sequenced was naive CD8+ T cells from PBMCs. Source of these receptors: a man between 18 and 35 years old in good health. Some clones in this sample may be carry-over from other donors' samples.

This chain connects TRBV7-9 to TRBJ2-1, with a tentative D call TRBD2 (5 bases). This CDR3 contains 13 residues. V shed 8 bases and J shed 6 bases, with 14 bases lying between them. Germline V gene lookup returns CDR1 SEHNR and CDR2 FQNEAQ (reference sequence). The CDR3 region has the DNA TGTGCCAGCTTATCGACGGGGTTCAATGAGCAGTTCTTC. Encoded protein: CASLSTGFNEQFF. Full variable domain (rest looked up from reference TRBV7-9 and TRBJ2-1): DTGVSQNPRHKITKRGQNVTFRCDPISEHNRLYWYRQTLGQGPEFLTYFQNEAQLEKSRLLSDRFSAERPKGSFSTLEIQRTEQGDSAMYLCASLSTGFNEQFFGPGTRLTVL.

The V and J genes are TRBV27 and TRBJ2-7; a weak D match, TRBD1 (7 bases). V was clipped by 2 bases and J by 2 bases, with 13 bases between them. CDR1 is MNHEY, CDR2 SMNVEV, per germline (reference sequence). The CDR3 runs to 15 residues. CDR3 residues: CASSLGAGTAYEQYF. The CDR3 DNA sequence: TGTGCCAGCAGTTTAGGCGCGGGGACAGCCTACGAGCAGTACTTC.

The chain links TRBV27 to TRBJ2-1; D gene uncertain. Germline CDR1 and CDR2: MNHEY and SMNVEV (reference sequence). Trimming took 3 bases from V and 0 from J, leaving 9 bases between them. The CDR3 runs to 15 residues. This CDR3 is CASSFPDSSYNEQFF. DNA of the CDR3: TGTGCCAGCAGTTTCCCTGATAGCTCCTACAATGAGCAGTTCTTC.

The chain uses TRBV28 and TRBJ2-1, with 8 nucleotides matching TRBD2. The CDR3 has 17 amino acids. Per the germline V gene, CDR1 is MDHEN and CDR2 is SYDVKM. V lost 0 bases, J lost 9 bases, and 13 bases stayed unmatched. In DNA form, the CDR3 reads TGTGCCAGCAGTTTATGGACCCCGGCGACTAGCGAGGGTGAGCAGTTCTTC. It encodes CASSLWTPATSEGEQFF.

The chain carries TRBV5-3 and TRBJ2-3; 7 bases line up with TRBD2. TRBV5-3 is designated an ORF whose function remains uncertain. CDR3 length equals 14 residues. V lost 2 bases to trimming and J lost 1 base; unmatched junction nucleotides: 1. This CDR3 reads CARSFREGTDTQYF. The DNA for the CDR3 is TGTGCCAGAAGCTTCCGGGAGGGCACAGATACGCAGTATTTT.

The V call is TRBV6-1, the J call TRBJ2-1; no clear D. V was pared by 2 bases and J by 0 bases, with 11 bases between. Germline CDR1 MNHNS, CDR2 SASEGT. The CDR3 is 16 residues long. The CDR3 nucleotides read TGTGCCAGCAGTGAAAGGGTCCTCAGCTCCTACAATGAGCAGTTCTTC. Translated: CASSERVLSSYNEQFF.

This chain links TRBV25-1 with TRBJ2-7; D unresolved. V shed 6 bases and J shed 12 bases, with 15 bases lying between them. This CDR3 contains 11 residues. Germline V gives CDR1 MGHDK, CDR2 SYGVNS. Here the CDR3 DNA reads TGTGCCAGCAGAGCAGTACGTTCGCTGTACTTC. Protein: CASRAVRSLYF.

V is TRBV7-3 and J is TRBJ2-7; D could derive from TRBD1 or TRBD2 (5 bases each). With 5 bases removed from V and 2 bases from J, the gap between germline ends came to 10 bases. The germline V gene encodes CDR1 SGHTA and CDR2 FQGTGA. The length of the CDR3 is 13 residues. This chain's CDR3 is CASSQGPTYEQYF. In DNA form, the CDR3 reads TGTGCCAGCAGCCAGGGACCCACCTACGAGCAGTACTTC.

The genes are TRBV5-1 and TRBJ1-3; D possibly corresponds to TRBD1 (6 bases). Germline V lookup: CDR1 SGHRS, CDR2 YFSETQ. The V gene lost 0 bases and the J gene lost 1 base, with 14 bases spanning the gap. The CDR3 consists of 17 residues. The CDR3 DNA reads TGCGCCAGCAGCTTGGATGTGTGGGGGCCATCTGGAAACACCATATATTTT. Its translation is CASSLDVWGPSGNTIYF.

Concerning this clone: Since a much larger clone is just one base distant, this may be a read error. The rearrangement joins TRBV7-3 to TRBJ1-1; D is perhaps TRBD1 (5 bases). Germline V gene sequence: CDR1 SGHTA, CDR2 FQGTGA. This CDR3 has 12 residues. The V end lost 2 bases, the J end lost 7 bases, and 8 bases lay between the germline ends. CDR3 residues: CASSLGGNEAFF. DNA of the CDR3: TGTGCCAGCAGCTTAGGGGGGAATGAAGCTTTCTTT.

This clone was found once. The gene calls are TRBV9 and TRBJ1-1, with D tentatively TRBD1 (5 bases). The CDR3 loop spans 13 amino acids. The germline CDR1 and CDR2 sequences are SGDLS and YYNGEE. V lost 3 bases to trimming and J lost 7 bases, with 13 bases between them. CDR3 DNA: TGTGCCAGCAGCGGGGAGGGGAGCGGTGAAGCTTTCTTT. Translating it yields CASSGEGSGEAFF.

V gene TRBV4-2 combines with J gene TRBJ2-7; 10 positions agree with TRBD1. J gave up 2 bases and V 6 bases, and 7 bases lay outside the gene matches. Looked up from germline, CDR1 is LGHNA and CDR2 is YNFKEQ. The CDR3 length is 15 residues. The CDR3 nucleotides are TGTGCCAGCAGTCTGGGACAGGGGTCTACCTACGAGCAGTACTTC. The encoded protein is CASSLGQGSTYEQYF.

The J gene is TRBJ1-2, the V gene TRBV29-1; no definite D call. V dropped 7 bases and J dropped 5 bases, with 11 bases sitting between them. Germline-derived CDR1 and CDR2 are SQVTM and ANQGSEA. The CDR3 is 11 amino acids. CDR3 coding DNA: TGCAGCGCGTTCGGGTGGTATGGCTACACCTTC. Its translation: CSAFGWYGYTF.

The rearrangement uses TRBV28 and TRBJ2-1; perhaps TRBD2 as D (6 bases). With 4 bases removed from V and 0 bases from J, the gap between germline ends came to 16 bases. CDR3 length: 17 residues. Looked up from germline, CDR1 is MDHEN and CDR2 is SYDVKM. The CDR3 sequence: CASSSTLAVSSYNEQFF. CDR3 in DNA: TGTGCCAGCAGTTCGACCTTAGCGGTTAGCTCCTACAATGAGCAGTTCTTC.

This rearrangement joins TRBV30 to TRBJ1-4; D possibly corresponds to TRBD1 (5 bases). The germline gives CDR1 GTSNPN, CDR2 SVGIG (reference sequence). Trimming stripped 5 bases from V and 7 bases from J, with 11 bases between. There are 12 residues in the CDR3. CDR3 amino acids: CAWDDDSEKLFF. CDR3 coding DNA: TGTGCCTGGGACGACGACAGTGAAAAACTGTTTTTT. Together with reference TRBV30 and TRBJ1-4, the CDR3 gives the full variable domain: SQTIHQWPATLVQPVGSPLSLECTVEGTSNPNLYWYRQAAGRGLQLLFYSVGIGQISSEVPQNLSASRPQDRQFILSSKKLLLSDSGFYLCAWDDDSEKLFFGSGTQLSVL.

The chain is built from TRBV27 and TRBJ2-5; D tentatively fits TRBD1 or TRBD2 (5 bases each). The length of the CDR3 is 16 residues. Germline V gene lookup returns CDR1 MNHEY and CDR2 SMNVEV (reference sequence). The V end lost 5 bases, the J end lost 4 bases, and 20 bases lay between the germline ends. The CDR3 loop is CASSQGPGSRAETQYF. For the CDR3, the DNA is TGTGCCAGCAGTCAGGGACCAGGGAGCAGGGCAGAGACCCAGTACTTC.

The chain joins TRBV10-3 to TRBJ2-7; D perhaps matches TRBD2 (5 bases). The CDR3 runs 14 residues. Germline CDR1 and CDR2: ENHRY and SYGVKD. The V gene lost 3 bases and the J gene lost 3 bases, with 12 bases spanning the gap. Written as DNA, the CDR3 is TGTGCCATCAGTGAAAAGCCGGGGTACTACGAGCAGTACTTC. Amino acids: CAISEKPGYYEQYF.

This chain uses TRBV5-1 with TRBJ1-4, with a tentative D call TRBD1 (5 bases). The ends were cut back, 3 bases at V and 10 bases at J, with 13 bases in the middle. Looked up from germline, CDR1 is SGHRS and CDR2 is YFSETQ. The CDR3 consists of 13 residues. The CDR3, as DNA: TGCGCCAGCAGCTGGGACGGGGCAGGAAAACTGTTTTTT. Its protein is CASSWDGAGKLFF.

The chain has TRBV11-2 and TRBJ2-1, with 9 nucleotides matching TRBD1. V shed 6 bases, J shed 4 bases, and the junction held 10 bases outside the gene matches. The germline V gene encodes CDR1 SGHAT and CDR2 FQNNGV. This CDR3 spans 16 amino acids. CDR3 DNA: TGTGCCAGCAGTCACCCTCGGGACAGGGAATACAATGAGCAGTTCTTC. It encodes CASSHPRDREYNEQFF.

V gene TRBV19 combines with J gene TRBJ2-5, with 8 positions matching TRBD1. The V gene end was trimmed by 5 bases and the J gene end by 5 bases; junction bases not matched to a gene: 10. Germline V gene sequence: CDR1 LNHDA, CDR2 SQIVND (reference sequence). The CDR3 consists of 15 residues. CDR3 residues: CASSPQDRAFETQYF. Here the CDR3 DNA reads TGTGCCAGTAGTCCCCAGGACAGGGCATTCGAGACCCAGTACTTC. The full variable domain, completed using reference TRBV19 and TRBJ2-5, is DGGITQSPKYLFRKEGQNVTLSCEQNLNHDAMYWYRQDPGQGLRLIYYSQIVNDFQKGDIAEGYSVSREKKESFPLTVTSAQKNPTAFYLCASSPQDRAFETQYFGPGTRLLVL.

A word on this clone: In the same sample, other DNA sequences code for this CDR3. The chain employs TRBV11-2 and TRBJ2-7; a weak D match, TRBD1 (5 bases). Trimming removed 5 bases from V and 6 bases from J, with 11 bases in between. The CDR3 covers 12 residues. Germline loops: CDR1 SGHAT, CDR2 FQNNGV. CDR3 loop: CASSPTQGEQYF. CDR3 bases: TGTGCCAGCAGCCCGACCCAGGGCGAGCAGTACTTC.

The rearrangement joins TRBV6-5 to TRBJ1-1; no definite D call. The CDR3 is 12 amino acids. The germline CDR1 and CDR2 sequences are MNHEY and SVGAGI. V lost 0 bases, J lost 6 bases, and 5 bases lay in between. The CDR3 DNA reads TGTGCCAGCAGTTACTCGATTCCTGAAGCTTTCTTT. As protein: CASSYSIPEAFF.

This chain connects TRBV27 to TRBJ1-1, with D maybe TRBD1 (5 bases). V lost 5 bases to trimming and J lost 5 bases, with 12 bases between them. Germline CDR1 is MNHEY and CDR2 is SMNVEV (reference sequence). This CDR3 is built from 13 residues. The DNA for the CDR3 is TGTGCCAGCAGTACAGGCCTCGTGACTGAAGCTTTCTTT. Translation: CASSTGLVTEAFF.

This chain joins TRBV10-3 and TRBJ2-2; D unclear. Looked up from germline, CDR1 is ENHRY and CDR2 is SYGVKD. Trimming removed 6 bases from V and 0 bases from J, with 11 bases in between. The CDR3 is made up of 15 amino acids. This CDR3 is CAISPGSTNTGELFF. The CDR3 nucleotides read TGTGCCATCAGCCCCGGGTCTACGAACACCGGGGAGCTGTTTTTT.

The CDR3 is CSVEFRTGDVEAFF. CDR3 coding DNA: TGCAGCGTTGAATTCCGGACAGGGGATGTTGAAGCTTTCTTT. V and J are TRBV29-1 and TRBJ1-1; 9 bases line up with TRBD1. The CDR3 has 14 amino acids. Trimming at V came to 2 bases and at J to 7 bases, leaving 8 bases not matched to a gene. Germline V gene sequence: CDR1 SQVTM, CDR2 ANQGSEA.

V and J are TRBV7-9 and TRBJ2-1, with D unresolved. CDR1 is SEHNR and CDR2 is FQNEAQ in the germline V gene (reference sequence). There are 14 residues in the CDR3. V lost 5 bases, J lost 5 bases, and 13 bases lay in between. Here the CDR3 reads CASSNPHYHNEQFF. The CDR3 DNA sequence: TGTGCCAGCAGCAACCCTCATTACCACAATGAGCAGTTCTTC.

The rearrangement uses TRBV28 and TRBJ2-4, with D possibly TRBD2 on 5 matching bases. Trimming shortened V by 7 bases and J by 0 bases, and 10 bases separated the two germline ends. The CDR3 totals 14 residues. Germline V gives CDR1 MDHEN, CDR2 SYDVKM. The CDR3 bases are TGTGCCAGCACCCTGAGGGTAGCCAAAAACATTCAGTACTTC. Translation gives CASTLRVAKNIQYF.